This T cell receptor (beta chain) comes out of a study of CD8+CD57+ T cells in acquired aplastic anemia. Patients selected for sequencing had displayed CD8+CD57+ cell expansion by flow cytometry. TCR beta VDJ and CDR3 profiles were obtained from a genomic DNA template. TCRdb re-called the reads with MiXCR, one entry per CDR3 protein. The sample consists of about 170,000 distinct CDR3 sequences, less than 60% of them appearing once. A few counts support this clonotype. The germline V gene encodes CDR1 SGHDT and CDR2 YYEEEE. Trimming shortened V by 3 bases and J by 6 bases, and 7 bases separated the two germline ends. This CDR3 has 13 residues.

The source is a human donor with aplastic anemia. Material for sequencing was sorted CD4+, CD8+, or CD8+CD57+ T cells (not recorded which) from PBMCs. The V and J genes are TRBV5-6 and TRBJ1-6; D gene uncertain. CDR3 nucleotide sequence: TGTGCCAGCAGCTCTCGGATTAATTCACCCCTCCACTTT. It yields the protein CASSSRINSPLHF. Supplemented by reference TRBV5-6 and TRBJ1-6, the full variable domain reads DAGVTQSPTHLIKTRGQQVTLRCSPKSGHDTVSWYQQALGQGPQFIFQYYEEEERQRGNFPDRFSGHQFPNYSSELNVNALLLGDSALYLCASSSRINSPLHFGNGTRLTVT.